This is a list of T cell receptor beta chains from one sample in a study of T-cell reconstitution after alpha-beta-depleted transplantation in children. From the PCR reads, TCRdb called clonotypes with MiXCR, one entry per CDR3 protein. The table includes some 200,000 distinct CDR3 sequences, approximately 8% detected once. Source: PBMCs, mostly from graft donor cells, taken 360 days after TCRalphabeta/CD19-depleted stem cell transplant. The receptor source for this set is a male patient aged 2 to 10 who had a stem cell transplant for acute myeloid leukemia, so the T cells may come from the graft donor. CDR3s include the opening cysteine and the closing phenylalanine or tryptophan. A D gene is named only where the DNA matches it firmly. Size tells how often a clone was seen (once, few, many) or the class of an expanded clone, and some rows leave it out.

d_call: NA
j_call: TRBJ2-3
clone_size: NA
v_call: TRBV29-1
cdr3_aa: CSLALTATDTQYF
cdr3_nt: TGCAGCTTAGCGCTAACCGCCACAGATACGCAGTATTTT

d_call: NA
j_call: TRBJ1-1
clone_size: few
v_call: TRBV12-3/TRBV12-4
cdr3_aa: CASSLGSPTVAFF
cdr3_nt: TGTGCCAGCAGTTTAGGGTCGCCTACCGTGGCTTTCTTT

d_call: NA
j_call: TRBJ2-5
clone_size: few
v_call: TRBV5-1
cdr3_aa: CASSTFRQDETQYF
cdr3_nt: TGCGCCAGCAGCACCTTTAGACAGGACGAGACCCAGTACTTC

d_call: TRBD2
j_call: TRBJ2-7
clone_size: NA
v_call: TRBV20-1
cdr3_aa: CSASPGLGYEQYF
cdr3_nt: TGCAGTGCTAGCCCGGGACTAGGCTACGAGCAGTACTTC

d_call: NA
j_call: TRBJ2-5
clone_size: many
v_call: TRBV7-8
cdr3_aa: CASRTLLQETQYF
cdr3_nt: TGTGCCAGCAGGACCCTACTCCAAGAGACCCAGTACTTC

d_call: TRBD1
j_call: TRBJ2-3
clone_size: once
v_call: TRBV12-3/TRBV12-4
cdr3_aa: CASGRDRGDTQYF
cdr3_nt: TGTGCCAGCGGCAGGGACAGGGGAGATACGCAGTATTTT

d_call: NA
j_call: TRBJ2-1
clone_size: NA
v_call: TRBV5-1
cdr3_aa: CASSLDRAGSYNEQFF
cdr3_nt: TGCGCCAGCAGCTTAGACAGGGCGGGGTCCTACAATGAGCAGTTCTTC

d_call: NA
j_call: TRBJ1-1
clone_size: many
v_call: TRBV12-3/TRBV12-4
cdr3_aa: CASRSPIMNTEAFF
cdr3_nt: TGTGCCAGCAGATCGCCAATTATGAACACTGAAGCTTTCTTT

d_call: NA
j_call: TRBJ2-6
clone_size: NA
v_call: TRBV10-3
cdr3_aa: CATEGIEGNVLTF
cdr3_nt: TGTGCCACCGAGGGCATAGAGGGGAACGTCCTGACTTTC

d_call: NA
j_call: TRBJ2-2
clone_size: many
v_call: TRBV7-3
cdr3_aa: CASSPRGTGELFF
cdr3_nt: TGTGCCAGCAGCCCTCGGGGGACCGGGGAGCTGTTTTTT